One sample yielded the 3 T cell receptor beta chains listed below, sequenced in a study of molecular identifiers for immune sequencing clone quantification. One entry per CDR3 protein, called by TCRdb with MiXCR from the PCR reads. This sample has some 40,000 distinct CDR3 sequences, with less than 20% found just once. Material for sequencing was naive CD8+ T cells from blood, with Jurkat cell RNA spiked in. Subset reported: FACS-sorted CD8+CD4-CCR7+CD45RA+ naive T cells. These receptors came from a human donor in good health. Some libraries in this study had Jurkat cell RNA spiked in.

This clonotype was seen once. CDR3 loop: CASGVDTQYF. DNA of the CDR3: TGTGCGTCGGGTGTAGATACGCAGTATTTT. The chain carries TRBV27 and TRBJ2-3; D gene ambiguous. CDR1 MNHEY and CDR2 SMNVEV come from the germline V gene (reference sequence). This CDR3 contains 10 residues.

In regard to this clonotype: One end of the junction is discordant with germline, which a read error may explain. The chain carries TRBV27 and TRBJ2-1; TRBD1 aligns across 7 bases. Germline CDR1 and CDR2: MNHEY and SMNVEV (reference sequence). This CDR3 region has 15 residues. CDR3 protein: CASSLYRGGYNKQFF. Here the CDR3 DNA reads TGTGCCAGCAGTCTCTACAGGGGTGGATACAATAAGCAGTTCTTC.

At least ten counts were recorded for this clonotype. This sequence joins TRBV7-9 and TRBJ2-2, with D uncertain. The CDR3 length is 12 residues. Looked up from germline, CDR1 is SEHNR and CDR2 is FQNEAQ (reference sequence). V gave up 5 bases and J gave up 3 bases, with 4 bases separating them. DNA for the CDR3: TGTGCCAGCAGCACCTACACCGGGGAGCTGTTTTTT. This sequence encodes CASSTYTGELFF.